Shown below are 10 T cell receptor beta chains from a single sample sequenced in a study of read filtering for tumor transcriptome and immune sequencing. This library used roughly 400 ng RNA and molecular barcoded adaptors spanning alpha/delta and beta/gamma chains. TCRdb reanalysed the reads using MiXCR and keeps one entry per CDR3 protein. The data hold 85,000 to 100,000 distinct CDR3 sequences, with 20% to 25% observed a single time. The sequenced sample consisted of a population of CD138-negative cells sorted from bone marrow. These receptors were taken from a donor at least 40 years old with multiple myeloma.

This clonotype was counted ten times or more. V and J are TRBV29-1 and TRBJ2-7, with TRBD1 matching over 7 bases. Germline CDR1 is SQVTM and CDR2 is ANQGSEA. CDR3 size: 12 residues. V lost 7 bases and J lost 7; bases outside the gene matches: 10. The CDR3 region has the DNA TGCAGCGCGGGACAGACCCTGAGGGAGCAGTACTTC. Encoded protein: CSAGQTLREQYF.

In its sample, this clonotype was seen many times. V and J are TRBV20-1 and TRBJ1-5; 11 positions agree with TRBD1. In germline, CDR1 is DFQATT, CDR2 SNEGSKA (reference sequence). The CDR3 has 14 residues. The J segment lost 3 bases and the V segment lost 5 bases, leaving 3 bases of the junction unmatched. In DNA form, the CDR3 reads TGCAGTGCTGGGGGACAGGGGGACAATCAGCCCCAGCATTTT. This translates into CSAGGQGDNQPQHF.

Ten or more counts support this clonotype. V gene TRBV20-1 combines with J gene TRBJ2-5, with TRBD2 identical over 7 bases. This CDR3 is 13 amino acids long. Germline assignment: CDR1 DFQATT and CDR2 SNEGSKA (reference sequence). The trim removed 2 bases at V and 5 bases at J, leaving 5 bases unmatched. The CDR3 protein is CSARLGSGETQYF. The DNA for the CDR3 is TGCAGTGCTAGATTGGGTAGCGGGGAGACCCAGTACTTC.

About this clonotype itself: A single base separates this from a much larger clone, so it may be a read error. No conserved phenylalanine or tryptophan ends this CDR3, so it is likely a read error. V and J are TRBV28 and TRBJ2-5; the D gene is possibly TRBD2 (6 bases). V shed 5 bases and J shed 4 bases, with 11 bases lying between them. This CDR3 region has 13 residues. Germline CDR1 and CDR2: MDHEN and SYDVKM. The CDR3 is CASSPETRETQYL. CDR3 coding DNA: TGTGCCAGCAGTCCCGAGACTAGAGAGACCCAGTACCTC.

This clonotype was counted only a few times. The chain combines TRBV5-1 with TRBJ2-7; maybe TRBD2 (6 bases). Germline-derived CDR1 and CDR2 are SGHRS and YFSETQ. The length of the CDR3 is 14 residues. V lost 4 bases and J lost 2, with 13 bases in between. The CDR3 spells CASSGRDRAYEQYF. The DNA for the CDR3 is TGCGCCAGCAGCGGGCGGGACCGAGCCTACGAGCAGTACTTC.

CDR3: CASSLTFHYNEQFF. CDR3 in DNA: TGTGCCAGCAGCTTGACCTTCCACTACAATGAGCAGTTCTTC. The rearrangement uses TRBV7-2 and TRBJ2-1; no reliable D call. CDR3 length equals 14 residues. CDR1 is SGHTA and CDR2 is FQGNSA in the germline V gene. The germline V and J ends were trimmed by 3 bases and 3 bases, with 9 bases remaining between them.

This clonotype was detected only a few times. This chain uses TRBV20-1 with TRBJ2-1, with D possibly called TRBD1 or TRBD2 (6 bases each). This CDR3 has 14 amino acids. V lost 7 bases and J lost 2, with 15 bases in between. The germline V gene has CDR1 DFQATT and CDR2 SNEGSKA (reference sequence). The CDR3 nucleotides read TGCAGTGTACCCGTCCGGGGGCCCTACAATGAGCAGTTCTTC. Its translation: CSVPVRGPYNEQFF.

This clonotype was counted ten times or more. The rearrangement uses TRBV20-1 and TRBJ1-1; D unresolved. Germline CDR1 reads DFQATT; CDR2 reads SNEGSKA (reference sequence). The CDR3 length is 14 residues. Trimming took off 0 bases at V and 6 bases at J, with 14 bases between the two ends. DNA of the CDR3: TGCAGTGCTAGAGATATCGGTGGGTGGGCTGAAGCTTTCTTT. It codes for CSARDIGGWAEAFF.

In its sample, this clonotype was seen many times. This sequence joins TRBV5-4 and TRBJ2-3, with a weak D call TRBD1 (5 bases). V dropped 0 bases and J dropped 0 bases, with 11 bases sitting between them. The CDR3 totals 16 residues. Germline CDR1 is SGHNT and CDR2 is YYREEE (reference sequence). The CDR3 nucleotides read TGTGCCAGCAGCTTGGGTGGCGGACAAAGCACAGATACGCAGTATTTT. It codes for CASSLGGGQSTDTQYF.

Points on this clonotype: A much bigger clone sits one base away, suggesting this may be a read error. This chain links TRBV28 with TRBJ2-3, with D possibly being TRBD1 (6 bases). This CDR3 comprises 15 residues. V gave up 5 bases and J gave up 4 bases, with 16 bases separating them. CDR1 is MDHEN and CDR2 is SYDVKM in the germline V gene. The CDR3 sequence: CASSTQGLGADTQYF. As DNA, the CDR3 is TGTGCCAGCAGTACCCAGGGGCTAGGAGCAGATACGCAGTATTTT.